This T cell receptor (beta chain) was sequenced for a study of response to subunit inactivated influenza vaccine. Germline CDR1 SQVTM, CDR2 ANQGSEA. V was clipped by 4 bases and J by 5 bases, with 18 bases between them. This CDR3 has 14 amino acids. This clonotype was counted ten times or more. The antigen remains unidentified. TCRdb reprocessed the RT-PCR reads via MiXCR and lists one record per CDR3 protein. The table lists about 240,000 distinct CDR3 sequences, less than 15% of them singletons, with more than 7% in the top ten. Study outcomes and limitations: After each seasonal influenza vaccination, few new T cells are recruited, the authors suggested.

This receptor was obtained from a man aged 50 to 59 who received an inactivated influenza vaccine. The chain couples TRBV29-1 to TRBJ2-7, with unresolved D. The source was non-naive T cells sorted from PBMCs, collected roughly 2 weeks before vaccination. This CDR3 reads CSVAIVGQPHEQYF. DNA of the CDR3: TGCAGCGTTGCAATCGTAGGGCAGCCCCACGAGCAGTACTTC.